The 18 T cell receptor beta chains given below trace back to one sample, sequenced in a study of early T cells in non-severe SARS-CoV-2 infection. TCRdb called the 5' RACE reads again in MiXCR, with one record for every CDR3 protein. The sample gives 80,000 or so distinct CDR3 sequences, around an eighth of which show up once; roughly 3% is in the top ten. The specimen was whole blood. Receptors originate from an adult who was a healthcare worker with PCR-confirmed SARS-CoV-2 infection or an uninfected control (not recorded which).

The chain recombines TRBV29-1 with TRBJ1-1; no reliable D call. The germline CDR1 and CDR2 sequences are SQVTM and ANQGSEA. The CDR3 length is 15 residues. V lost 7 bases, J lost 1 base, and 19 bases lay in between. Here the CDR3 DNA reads TGCAGCGCCAAATCGCTCCCCCGACAGAACACTGAAGCTTTCTTT. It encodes CSAKSLPRQNTEAFF. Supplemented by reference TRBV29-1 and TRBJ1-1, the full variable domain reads SAVISQKPSRDICQRGTSLTIQCQVDSQVTMMFWYRQQPGQSLTLIATANQGSEATYESGFVIDKFPISRPNLTFSTLTVSNMSPEDSSIYLCSAKSLPRQNTEAFFGQGTRLTVV.

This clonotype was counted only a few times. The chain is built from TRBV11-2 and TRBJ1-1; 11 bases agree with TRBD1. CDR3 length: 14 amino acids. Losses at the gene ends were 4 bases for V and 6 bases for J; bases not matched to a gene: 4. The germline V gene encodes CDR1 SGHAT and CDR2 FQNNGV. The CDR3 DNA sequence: TGTGCCAGCAGCTCGGGACAGGGGGTGTCTGAAGCTTTCTTT. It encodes CASSSGQGVSEAFF.

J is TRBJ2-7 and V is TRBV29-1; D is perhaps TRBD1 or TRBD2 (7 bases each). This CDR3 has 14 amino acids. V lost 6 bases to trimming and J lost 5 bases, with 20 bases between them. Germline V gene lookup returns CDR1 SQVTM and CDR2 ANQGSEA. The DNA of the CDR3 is TGCAGCGTCCCAGGGGGGGCCGGCTACCACGAGCAGTACTTC. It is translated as CSVPGGAGYHEQYF.

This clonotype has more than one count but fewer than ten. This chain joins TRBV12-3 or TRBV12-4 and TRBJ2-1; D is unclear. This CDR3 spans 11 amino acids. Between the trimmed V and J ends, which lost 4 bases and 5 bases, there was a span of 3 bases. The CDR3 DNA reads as TGTGCCAGCAGTTGGGACAATGAGCAGTTCTTC. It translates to CASSWDNEQFF.

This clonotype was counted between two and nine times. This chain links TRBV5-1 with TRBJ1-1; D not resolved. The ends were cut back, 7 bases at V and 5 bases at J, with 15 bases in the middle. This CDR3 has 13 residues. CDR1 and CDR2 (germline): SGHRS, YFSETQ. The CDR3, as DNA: TGCGCCAGCGCCGACGTTGCGCAAACTGAAGCTTTCTTT. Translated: CASADVAQTEAFF.

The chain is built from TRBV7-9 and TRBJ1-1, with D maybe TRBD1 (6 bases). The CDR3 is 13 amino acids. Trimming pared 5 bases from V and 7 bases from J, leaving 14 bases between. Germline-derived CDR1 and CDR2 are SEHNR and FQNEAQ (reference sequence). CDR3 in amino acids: CASSPPSRGEAFF. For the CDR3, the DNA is TGTGCCAGCAGCCCCCCGTCCAGGGGTGAAGCTTTCTTT.

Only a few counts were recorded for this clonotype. This CDR3 is CASSLDASGQGYSPQHF. The CDR3 DNA reads TGTGCCAGCAGCTTAGATGCTTCCGGACAGGGGTATTCGCCCCAGCATTTT. This chain joins TRBV11-2 and TRBJ1-5, with 9 bases aligning to TRBD1. The CDR3 consists of 17 residues. After removal of 0 bases from V and 9 bases from J, the junction contained 12 bases not matched to a gene. Germline assignment: CDR1 SGHAT and CDR2 FQNNGV.

CDR3 sequence reads: CASSRRRVIATSNSPLHF. The CDR3 DNA sequence: TGTGCCAGCAGCCGGCGGAGGGTTATAGCTACAAGTAATTCACCCCTCCACTTT. The chain employs TRBV7-8 and TRBJ1-6; D call uncertain. Trimming removed 5 bases at V and 6 bases at J, with 23 bases between. The germline gives CDR1 SGHVS, CDR2 FQNEAQ. The CDR3 is 18 amino acids.

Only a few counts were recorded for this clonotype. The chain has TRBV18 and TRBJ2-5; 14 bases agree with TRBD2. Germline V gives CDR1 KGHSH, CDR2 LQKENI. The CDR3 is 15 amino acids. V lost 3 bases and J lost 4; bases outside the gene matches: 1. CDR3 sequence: CASSPGTSGRETQYF. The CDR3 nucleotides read TGTGCCAGCTCACCCGGGACTAGCGGGAGAGAGACCCAGTACTTC.

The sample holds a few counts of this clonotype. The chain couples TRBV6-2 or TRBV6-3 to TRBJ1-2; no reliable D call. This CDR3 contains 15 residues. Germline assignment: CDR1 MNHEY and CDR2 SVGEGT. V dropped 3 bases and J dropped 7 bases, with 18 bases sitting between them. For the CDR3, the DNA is TGTGCCAGCAGTTATAGAGGACTTACGGCGTCTGGCTACACCTTC. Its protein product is CASSYRGLTASGYTF.

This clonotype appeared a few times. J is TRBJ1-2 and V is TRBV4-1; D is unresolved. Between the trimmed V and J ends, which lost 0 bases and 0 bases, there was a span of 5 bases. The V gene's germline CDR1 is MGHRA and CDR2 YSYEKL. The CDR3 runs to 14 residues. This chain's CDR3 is CASSQELSNYGYTF. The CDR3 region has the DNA TGCGCCAGCAGCCAAGAACTCTCTAACTATGGCTACACCTTC.

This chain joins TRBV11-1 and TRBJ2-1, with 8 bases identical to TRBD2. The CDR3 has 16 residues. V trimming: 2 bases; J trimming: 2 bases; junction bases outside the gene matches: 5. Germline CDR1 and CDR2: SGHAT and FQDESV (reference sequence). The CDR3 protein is CASSLISGGAYNEQFF. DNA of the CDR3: TGTGCCAGCAGCTTAATATCCGGGGGGGCCTACAATGAGCAGTTCTTC.

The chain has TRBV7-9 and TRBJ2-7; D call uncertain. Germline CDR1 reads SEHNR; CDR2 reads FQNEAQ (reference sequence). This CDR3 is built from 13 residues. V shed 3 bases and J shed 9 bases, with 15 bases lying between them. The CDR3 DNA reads TGTGCCAGCAGCTTTACACGCCGAGACGTGCAGTACTTC. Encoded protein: CASSFTRRDVQYF.

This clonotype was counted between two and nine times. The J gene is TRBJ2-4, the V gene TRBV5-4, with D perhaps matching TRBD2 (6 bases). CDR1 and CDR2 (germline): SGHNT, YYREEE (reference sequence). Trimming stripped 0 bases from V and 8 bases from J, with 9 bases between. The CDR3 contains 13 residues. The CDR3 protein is CASSLVPGDIQYF. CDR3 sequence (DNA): TGTGCCAGCAGCTTGGTACCGGGGGACATTCAGTACTTC.

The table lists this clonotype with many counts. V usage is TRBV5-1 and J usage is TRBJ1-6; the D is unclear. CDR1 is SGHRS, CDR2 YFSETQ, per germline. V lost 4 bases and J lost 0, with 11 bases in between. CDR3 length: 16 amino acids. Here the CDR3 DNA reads TGCGCCAGCAGCGCGCGCGGGATCTCCTATAATTCACCCCTCCACTTT. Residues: CASSARGISYNSPLHF.

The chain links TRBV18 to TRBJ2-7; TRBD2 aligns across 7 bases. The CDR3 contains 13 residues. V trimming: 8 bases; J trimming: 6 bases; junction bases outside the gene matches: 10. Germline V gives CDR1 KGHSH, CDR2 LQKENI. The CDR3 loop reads CASRGDLVAEQYF. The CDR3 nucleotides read TGTGCCAGCCGGGGGGACCTCGTAGCCGAGCAGTACTTC.

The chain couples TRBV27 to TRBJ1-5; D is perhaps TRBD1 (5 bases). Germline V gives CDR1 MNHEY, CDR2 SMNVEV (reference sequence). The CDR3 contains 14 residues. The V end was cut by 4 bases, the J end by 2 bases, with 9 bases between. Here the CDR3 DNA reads TGTGCCAGCAGTTCACGGGGGGGCAATCAGCCCCAGCATTTT. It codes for CASSSRGGNQPQHF.

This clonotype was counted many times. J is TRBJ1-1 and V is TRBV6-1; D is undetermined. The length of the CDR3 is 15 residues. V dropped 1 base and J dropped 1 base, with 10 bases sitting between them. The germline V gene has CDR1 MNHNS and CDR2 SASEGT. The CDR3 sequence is CASSEVWQRNTEAFF. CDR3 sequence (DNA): TGTGCCAGCAGTGAAGTATGGCAGCGGAACACTGAAGCTTTCTTT.